This TCR beta chain stems from a study of blood T cell repertoires in COVID-19. Study details: Sources were T cells, B-cell-depleted T cells, or PBMCs; the material itself was cDNA or gDNA.

Under the authors' procedure: The authors estimated nucleated cell counts from reference gene primer amplification. Sequencing was performed with immunoSEQ multiplex PCR; in TCRdb, only in-frame clones are kept and a portion is missing. The V and J calls and the clone size are those of that table, but D and trimming were determined from the DNA. The data contain about 83,000 clones, roughly 90% of them seen just once; the ten biggest clones take up roughly 15%. This sequence was found in a woman older than 75 with active or convalescent COVID-19. Sequencing was performed on peripheral blood.

The CDR3 DNA sequence: TGTGCCAGCAGCTCTAGCGGGGGCCAACTTAGCACAGATACGCAGTATTTT. It translates to CASSSSGGQLSTDTQYF. This chain connects TRBV5-4 to TRBJ2-3; 10 bases match TRBD2. This CDR3 region has 17 residues. V was pared by 3 bases and J by 0 bases, with 7 bases of the junction left unmatched. CDR1 is SGHNT and CDR2 is YYREEE in the germline V gene (reference sequence).